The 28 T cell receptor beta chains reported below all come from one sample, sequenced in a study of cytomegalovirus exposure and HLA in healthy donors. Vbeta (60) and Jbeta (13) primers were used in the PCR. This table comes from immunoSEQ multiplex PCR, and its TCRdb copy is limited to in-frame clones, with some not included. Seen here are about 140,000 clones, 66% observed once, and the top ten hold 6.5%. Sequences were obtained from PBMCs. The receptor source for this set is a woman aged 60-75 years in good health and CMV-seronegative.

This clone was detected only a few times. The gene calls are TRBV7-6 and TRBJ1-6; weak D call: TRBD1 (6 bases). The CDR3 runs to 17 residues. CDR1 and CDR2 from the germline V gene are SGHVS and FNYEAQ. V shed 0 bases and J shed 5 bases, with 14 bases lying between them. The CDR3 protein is CASSLAQEPGDNSPLHF. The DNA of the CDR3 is TGTGCCAGCAGCTTAGCGCAAGAACCAGGGGATAATTCACCCCTCCACTTT.

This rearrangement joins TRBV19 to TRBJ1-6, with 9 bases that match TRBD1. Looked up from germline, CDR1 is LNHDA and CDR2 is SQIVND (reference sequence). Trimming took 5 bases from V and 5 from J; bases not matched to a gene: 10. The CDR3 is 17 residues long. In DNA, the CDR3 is TGTGCCAGTAGTTCTTCGACAGGGGGGGCCAATAATTCACCCCTCCACTTT. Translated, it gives CASSSSTGGANNSPLHF.

For the CDR3, the DNA is TGCGCCAGCAGCGAGACTACCAAGAGCACAGATACGCAGTATTTT. Residues: CASSETTKSTDTQYF. V is TRBV5-1 and J is TRBJ2-3, with D possibly TRBD2 on 5 matching bases. CDR3 size: 15 residues. Per the germline V gene, CDR1 is SGHRS and CDR2 is YFSETQ. Deletions cut 4 bases from V and 0 bases from J, with 12 bases between.

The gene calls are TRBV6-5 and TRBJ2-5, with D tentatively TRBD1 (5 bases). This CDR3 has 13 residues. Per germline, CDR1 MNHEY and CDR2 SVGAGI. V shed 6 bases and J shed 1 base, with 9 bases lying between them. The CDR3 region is CASSPGFQETQYF. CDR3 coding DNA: TGTGCCAGCAGCCCAGGGTTCCAAGAGACCCAGTACTTC.

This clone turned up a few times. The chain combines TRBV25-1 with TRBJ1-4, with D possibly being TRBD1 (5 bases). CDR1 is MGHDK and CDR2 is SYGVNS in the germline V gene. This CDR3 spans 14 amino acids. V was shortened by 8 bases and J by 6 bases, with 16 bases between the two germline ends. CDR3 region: CASGETGLDEKLFF. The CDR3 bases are TGTGCCAGCGGGGAGACGGGACTTGATGAAAAACTGTTTTTT. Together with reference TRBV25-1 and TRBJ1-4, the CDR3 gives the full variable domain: EADIYQTPRYLVIGTGKKITLECSQTMGHDKMYWYQQDPGMELHLIHYSYGVNSTEKGDLSSESTVSRIRTEHFPLTLESARPSHTSQYLCASGETGLDEKLFFGSGTQLSVL.

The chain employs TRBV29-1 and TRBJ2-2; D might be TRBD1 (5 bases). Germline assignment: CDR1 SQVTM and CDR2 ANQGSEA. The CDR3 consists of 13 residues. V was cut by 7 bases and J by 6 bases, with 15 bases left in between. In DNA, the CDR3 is TGCAGCGGGCGATGGGGCTTGGCCGGGGAGCTGTTTTTT. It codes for CSGRWGLAGELFF.

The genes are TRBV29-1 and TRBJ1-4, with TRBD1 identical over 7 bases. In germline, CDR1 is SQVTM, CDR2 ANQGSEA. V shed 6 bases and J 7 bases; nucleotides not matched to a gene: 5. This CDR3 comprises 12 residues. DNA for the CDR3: TGCAGCGTAGAGACAGGGCGTGAAAAACTGTTTTTT. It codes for CSVETGREKLFF.

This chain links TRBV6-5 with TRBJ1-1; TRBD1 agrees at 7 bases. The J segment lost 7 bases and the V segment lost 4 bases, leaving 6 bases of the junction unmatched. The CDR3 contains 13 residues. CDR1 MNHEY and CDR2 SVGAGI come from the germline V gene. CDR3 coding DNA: TGTGCCAGCAGTTTGACAGGGCGGAATGAAGCTTTCTTT. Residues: CASSLTGRNEAFF.

The CDR3 nucleotides read TGTGCCAGCAGTTTATTATCCGAGGGACTAGCGGGACATTACAATGAGCAGTTCTTC. This sequence encodes CASSLLSEGLAGHYNEQFF. This rearrangement joins TRBV28 to TRBJ2-1; TRBD2 matches 13 bases. The V segment lost 1 base and the J segment 4 bases; nucleotides outside the gene matches: 10. The V gene's germline CDR1 is MDHEN and CDR2 SYDVKM. The CDR3 is 19 residues long. Supplemented by reference TRBV28 and TRBJ2-1, the full variable domain reads DVKVTQSSRYLVKRTGEKVFLECVQDMDHENMFWYRQDPGLGLRLIYFSYDVKMKEKGDIPEGYSVSREKKERFSLILESASTNQTSMYLCASSLLSEGLAGHYNEQFFGPGTRLTVL.

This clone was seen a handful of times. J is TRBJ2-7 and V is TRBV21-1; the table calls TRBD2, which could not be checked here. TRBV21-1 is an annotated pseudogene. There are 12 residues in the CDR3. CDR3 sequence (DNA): TGTGCCAGCAGCACTCTTCGGGGCGAGCAGTACTTC. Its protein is CASSTLRGEQYF.

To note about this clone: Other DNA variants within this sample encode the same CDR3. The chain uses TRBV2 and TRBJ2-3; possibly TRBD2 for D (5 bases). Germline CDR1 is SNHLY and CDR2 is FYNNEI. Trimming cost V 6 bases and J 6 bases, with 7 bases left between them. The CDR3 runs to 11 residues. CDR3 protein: CASSERDTQYF. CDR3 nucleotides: TGTGCCAGCAGCGAGCGGGATACGCAGTATTTT.

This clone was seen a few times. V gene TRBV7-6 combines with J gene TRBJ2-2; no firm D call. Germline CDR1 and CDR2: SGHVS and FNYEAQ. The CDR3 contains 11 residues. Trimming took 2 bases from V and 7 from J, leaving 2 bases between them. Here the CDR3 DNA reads TGTGCCAGCAGCTTACTCGGGGAGCTGTTTTTT. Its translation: CASSLLGELFF.

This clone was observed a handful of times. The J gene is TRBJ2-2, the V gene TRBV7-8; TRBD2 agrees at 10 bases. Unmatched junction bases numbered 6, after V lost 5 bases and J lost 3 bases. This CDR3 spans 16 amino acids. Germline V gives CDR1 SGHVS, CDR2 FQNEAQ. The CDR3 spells CASSISGRRDTGELFF. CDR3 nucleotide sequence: TGTGCCAGCAGCATTAGCGGGAGGAGAGACACCGGGGAGCTGTTTTTT.

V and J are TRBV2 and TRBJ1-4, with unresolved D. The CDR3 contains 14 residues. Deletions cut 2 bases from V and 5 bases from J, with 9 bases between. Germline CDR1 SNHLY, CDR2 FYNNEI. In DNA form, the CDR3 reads TGTGCCAGCAGTGAAAATATCCCGAATGAAAAACTGTTTTTT. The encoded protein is CASSENIPNEKLFF.

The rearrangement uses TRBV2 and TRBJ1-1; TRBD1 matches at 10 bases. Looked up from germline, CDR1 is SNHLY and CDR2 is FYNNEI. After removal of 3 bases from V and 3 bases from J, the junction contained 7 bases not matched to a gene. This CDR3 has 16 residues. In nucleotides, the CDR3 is TGTGCCAGCAGTGACGACAGGGGGCTTAGGGACACTGAAGCTTTCTTT. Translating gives CASSDDRGLRDTEAFF.

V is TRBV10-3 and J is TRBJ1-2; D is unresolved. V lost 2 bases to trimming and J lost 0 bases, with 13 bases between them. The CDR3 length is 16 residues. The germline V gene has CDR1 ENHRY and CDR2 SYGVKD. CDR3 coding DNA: TGTGCCATCAGTGAGGGAGGGATGGGCGCTAACTATGGCTACACCTTC. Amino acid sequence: CAISEGGMGANYGYTF.

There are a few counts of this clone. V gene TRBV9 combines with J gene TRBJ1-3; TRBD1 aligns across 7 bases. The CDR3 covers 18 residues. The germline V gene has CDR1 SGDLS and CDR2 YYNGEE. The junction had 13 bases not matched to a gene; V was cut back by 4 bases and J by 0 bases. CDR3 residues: CASSPQSGRGFSGNTIYF. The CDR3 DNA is TGTGCCAGCAGCCCCCAGTCGGGCAGGGGGTTCTCTGGAAACACCATATATTTT.

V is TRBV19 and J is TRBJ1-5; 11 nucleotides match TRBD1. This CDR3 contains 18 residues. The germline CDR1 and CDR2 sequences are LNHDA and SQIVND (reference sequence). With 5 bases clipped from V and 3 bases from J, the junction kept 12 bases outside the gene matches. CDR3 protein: CASSSRTGGADNNQPQHF. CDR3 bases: TGTGCCAGTAGTTCCCGGACAGGGGGCGCTGATAACAATCAGCCCCAGCATTTT.

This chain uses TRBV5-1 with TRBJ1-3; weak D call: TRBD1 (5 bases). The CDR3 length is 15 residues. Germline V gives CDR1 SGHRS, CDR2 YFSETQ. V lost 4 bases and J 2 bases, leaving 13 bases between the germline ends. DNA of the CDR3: TGCGCCAGCAGCCCGGGAGGGGTAACTGGAAACACCATATATTTT. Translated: CASSPGGVTGNTIYF.

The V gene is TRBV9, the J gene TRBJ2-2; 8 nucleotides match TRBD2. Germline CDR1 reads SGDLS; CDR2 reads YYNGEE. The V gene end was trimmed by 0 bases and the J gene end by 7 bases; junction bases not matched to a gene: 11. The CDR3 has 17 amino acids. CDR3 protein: CASSVGGGPSGRGELFF. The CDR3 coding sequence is TGTGCCAGCAGCGTAGGGGGGGGGCCTAGCGGGCGCGGGGAGCTGTTTTTT.

The CDR3 here is CASSVGGANTDTQYF. For the CDR3, the DNA is TGTGCCAGCAGCGTAGGGGGAGCGAACACAGATACGCAGTATTTT. This chain links TRBV9 with TRBJ2-3, with D possibly being TRBD2 (5 bases). The germline V gene has CDR1 SGDLS and CDR2 YYNGEE. This CDR3 spans 15 amino acids. V lost 0 bases and J 2 bases, leaving 10 bases between the germline ends.

The CDR3 nucleotides read TGTGCCACCAGCAGAGCTAGAGTCGTGACCGGGGAGCTGTTTTTT. Amino acid sequence: CATSRARVVTGELFF. The J gene is TRBJ2-2, the V gene TRBV15, with unresolved D. The ends were cut back, 1 base at V and 5 bases at J, with 11 bases in the middle. The CDR3 runs to 15 residues. Per the germline V gene, CDR1 is LNHNV and CDR2 is YYDKDF (reference sequence).

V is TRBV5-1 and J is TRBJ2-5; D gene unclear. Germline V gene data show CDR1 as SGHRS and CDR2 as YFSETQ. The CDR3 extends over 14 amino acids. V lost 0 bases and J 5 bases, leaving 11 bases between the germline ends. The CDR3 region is CASSLVATGETQYF. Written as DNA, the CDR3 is TGCGCCAGCAGCTTGGTGGCGACCGGGGAGACCCAGTACTTC. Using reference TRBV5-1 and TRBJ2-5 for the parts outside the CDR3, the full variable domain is KAGVTQTPRYLIKTRGQQVTLSCSPISGHRSVSWYQQTPGQGLQFLFEYFSETQRNKGNFPGRFSGRQFSNSRSEMNVSTLELGDSALYLCASSLVATGETQYFGPGTRLLVL.

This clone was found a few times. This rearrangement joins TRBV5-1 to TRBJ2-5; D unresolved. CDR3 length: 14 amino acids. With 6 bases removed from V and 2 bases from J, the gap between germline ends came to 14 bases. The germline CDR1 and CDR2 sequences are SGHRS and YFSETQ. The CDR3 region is CASTPQWPQETQYF. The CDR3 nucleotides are TGCGCCAGCACCCCACAGTGGCCTCAAGAGACCCAGTACTTC.

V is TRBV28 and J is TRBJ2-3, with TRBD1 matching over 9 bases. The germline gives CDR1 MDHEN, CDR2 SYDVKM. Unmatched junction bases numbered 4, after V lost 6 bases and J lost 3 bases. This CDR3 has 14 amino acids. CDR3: CASRPGTGTDTQYF. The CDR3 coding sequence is TGTGCCAGCAGGCCAGGGACAGGGACAGATACGCAGTATTTT.

This chain's CDR3 is CASSQDRASPLHF. CDR3 DNA: TGTGCCAGCAGCCAAGATAGAGCTTCACCCCTCCACTTT. This chain connects TRBV14 to TRBJ1-6; D remains ambiguous. The ends were cut back, 0 bases at V and 9 bases at J, with 6 bases in the middle. The CDR3 is made up of 13 amino acids. CDR1 and CDR2 (germline): SGHDN, FVKESK.

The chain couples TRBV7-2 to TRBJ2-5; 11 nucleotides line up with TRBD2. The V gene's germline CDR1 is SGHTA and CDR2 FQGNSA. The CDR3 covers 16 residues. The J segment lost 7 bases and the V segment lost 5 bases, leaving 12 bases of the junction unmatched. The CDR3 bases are TGTGCCAGCAGCACGACTAGCGGGGCCGCTGGGGGGACCCAGTACTTC. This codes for CASSTTSGAAGGTQYF.

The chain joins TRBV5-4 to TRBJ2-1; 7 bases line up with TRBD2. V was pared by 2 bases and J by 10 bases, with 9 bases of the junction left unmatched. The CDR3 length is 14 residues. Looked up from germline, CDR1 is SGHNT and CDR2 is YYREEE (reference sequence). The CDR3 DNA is TGTGCCAGCAGCTTACCCCCTGGGGGGGACGAGCAGTTCTTC. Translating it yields CASSLPPGGDEQFF. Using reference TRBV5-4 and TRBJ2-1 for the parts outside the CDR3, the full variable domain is ETGVTQSPTHLIKTRGQQVTLRCSSQSGHNTVSWYQQALGQGPQFIFQYYREEENGRGNFPPRFSGLQFPNYSSELNVNALELDDSALYLCASSLPPGGDEQFFGPGTRLTVL.